The clone carrying this TCR beta chain was picked up many times. The sample is drawn from a study of blood T cell repertoires in COVID-19. Across the study: Samples of COVID-19 (acute and convalescent) were obtained from the United States, Italy and Spain.

Sequenced by immunoSEQ multiplex PCR; TCRdb stores in-frame clones only, minus some. The table lists roughly 160,000 clones, 79% of them singletons. Germline CDR1 and CDR2: LGHDT and YNNKEL (reference sequence). The CDR3 totals 15 residues. V shed 6 bases and J shed 4 bases, with 16 bases lying between them. The sample comprised peripheral blood. This chain joins TRBV3-1 (or the pseudogene TRBV3-2) and TRBJ1-5, with D possibly matching TRBD1 (6 bases). The TCR originated in a woman in her sixties or seventies with COVID-19, enrolled during active disease. The chain's CDR3 is CASSRSDSLNQPQHF. DNA for the CDR3: TGTGCCAGCAGTCGATCGGACAGTCTGAATCAGCCCCAGCATTTT.